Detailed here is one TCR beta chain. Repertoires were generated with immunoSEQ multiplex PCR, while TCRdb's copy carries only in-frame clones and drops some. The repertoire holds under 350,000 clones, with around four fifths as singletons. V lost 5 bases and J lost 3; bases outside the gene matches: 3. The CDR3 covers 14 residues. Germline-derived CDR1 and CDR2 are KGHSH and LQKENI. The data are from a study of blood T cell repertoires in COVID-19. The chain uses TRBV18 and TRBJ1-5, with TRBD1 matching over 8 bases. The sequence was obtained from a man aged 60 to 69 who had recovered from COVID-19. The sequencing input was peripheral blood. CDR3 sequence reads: CASSDRGTNQPQHF. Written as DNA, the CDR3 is TGTGCCAGCTCAGACAGGGGAACCAATCAGCCCCAGCATTTT.